This T cell receptor beta chain was recorded in a study of T-cell memory formation after mild COVID-19. Study summary: Across donors, TCR clusters were largely donor specific.

Researchers used 5'RACE with constant-segment primers to make TCR alpha and TCR beta cDNA libraries that carry sample barcodes and UMIs. TCRdb re-called the 5' RACE reads through MiXCR, storing one row per CDR3 protein. This sample has about 410,000 distinct CDR3 sequences, with 15% to 20% found just once. Study-wide points: Contracting clones, day 15 to 85, had balanced CD4/CD8, and later expanders favored CD4+. Memory from before infection featured some responding clones, which suggests cross-reactive memory joined.

The V gene end was trimmed by 6 bases and the J gene end by 2 bases; junction bases not matched to a gene: 8. The CDR3 is 15 residues long. CDR1 and CDR2 from the germline V gene are LGHDT and YNNKEL (reference sequence). This clonotype was seen a handful of times. Antigen unknown. The sequence was obtained from a man between 18 and 35 years old who had mild COVID-19 (a few samples of this study predate the infection). Cell type and time point are not known. Specimen: PBMCs or a T cell subset sorted from them (not recorded which). The chain joins TRBV3-1 to TRBJ2-3; 7 bases fit TRBD1. The CDR3 spells CASSYRGSTTDTQYF. For the CDR3, the DNA is TGTGCCAGCAGTTACAGGGGATCAACCACAGATACGCAGTATTTT.